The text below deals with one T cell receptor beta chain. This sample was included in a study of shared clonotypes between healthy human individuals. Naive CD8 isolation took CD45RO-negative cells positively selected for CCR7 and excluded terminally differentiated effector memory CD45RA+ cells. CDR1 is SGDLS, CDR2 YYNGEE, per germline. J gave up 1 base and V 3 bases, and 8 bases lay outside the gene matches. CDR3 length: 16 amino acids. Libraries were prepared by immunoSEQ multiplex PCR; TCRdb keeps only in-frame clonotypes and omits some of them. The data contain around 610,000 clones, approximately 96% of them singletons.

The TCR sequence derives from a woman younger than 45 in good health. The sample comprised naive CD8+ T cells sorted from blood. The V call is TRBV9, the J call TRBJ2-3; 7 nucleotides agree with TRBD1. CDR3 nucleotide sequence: TGTGCCAGCAGCGCTAAAGACAGGGACCGCACAGATACGCAGTATTTT. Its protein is CASSAKDRDRTDTQYF.